A single sample gave rise to the 25 T cell receptor beta chains below, sequenced in a study of identical twins. MiXCR, applied by TCRdb to the 5' RACE reads, yields one record per CDR3 protein. Of fewer than 550,000 distinct CDR3 sequences in the sample, about 13% were seen once. These data were also reused for a study on yellow fever vaccine responses in identical twins.

Sequenced sample: CD4+ T cells sorted from blood. All receptors derive from a woman aged 18 to 35 in good health.

This clonotype was seen more than once but under ten times. A read error may produce the germline difference seen at one junction end. V and J are TRBV6-5 and TRBJ2-2; the match to TRBD2 covers 8 bases. The CDR3 covers 15 residues. Germline V gene sequence: CDR1 MNHEY, CDR2 SVGAGI. CDR3 coding DNA: TGTGCCAGCAGTTTCCGGGAGGGGAACATCGGGGAGCTGTTTTTT. The encoded protein is CASSFREGNIGELFF.

A few counts support this clonotype. The chain joins TRBV5-5 to TRBJ2-3; TRBD1 aligns across 11 bases. V shed 2 bases and J 1 base; nucleotides not matched to a gene: 6. The CDR3 has 17 amino acids. The germline V gene encodes CDR1 SGHKS and CDR2 YYEKEE (reference sequence). The CDR3 sequence: CASSFGRTGGRTDTQYF. The CDR3 coding sequence is TGTGCCAGCAGCTTTGGCAGGACAGGGGGCCGCACAGATACGCAGTATTTT.

The chain links TRBV5-6 to TRBJ1-1; maybe TRBD1 (6 bases). From germline, CDR1 is SGHDT and CDR2 YYEEEE. V gave up 4 bases and J gave up 0 bases, with 16 bases separating them. CDR3 length: 16 residues. CDR3 sequence (DNA): TGTGCCAGCAGCCCTCGACAGGTTCTCATGAACACTGAAGCTTTCTTT. Protein: CASSPRQVLMNTEAFF.

This clonotype was seen repeatedly, ten times or more. This chain joins TRBV5-1 and TRBJ1-1; unclear D gene. Germline CDR1 is SGHRS and CDR2 is YFSETQ. Trimming cost V 5 bases and J 1 base, with 9 bases left between them. The CDR3 sequence is 13 residues long. The CDR3 DNA reads TGCGCCAGCAGTGAGTTGGAGAACACTGAAGCTTTCTTT. It encodes CASSELENTEAFF. Looking up the rest from reference TRBV5-1 and TRBJ1-1 gives the full variable domain: KAGVTQTPRYLIKTRGQQVTLSCSPISGHRSVSWYQQTPGQGLQFLFEYFSETQRNKGNFPGRFSGRQFSNSRSEMNVSTLELGDSALYLCASSELENTEAFFGQGTRLTVV.

The chain employs TRBV2 and TRBJ2-3, with D tentatively TRBD2 (6 bases). Per the germline V gene, CDR1 is SNHLY and CDR2 is FYNNEI. The germline V and J ends were trimmed by 4 bases and 3 bases, with 17 bases remaining between them. The CDR3 contains 16 residues. The CDR3 DNA reads TGTGCCAGCAGTGGGACCGGGACCCGGGGGACAGATACGCAGTATTTT. Translation gives CASSGTGTRGTDTQYF.

This clonotype was observed a few times. CDR3 sequence reads: CASSLRAGSKNIQYF. In nucleotides, the CDR3 is TGTGCCAGCAGTTTAAGGGCAGGGTCCAAAAACATTCAGTACTTC. This chain joins TRBV12-3 or TRBV12-4 and TRBJ2-4, with D maybe TRBD1 (5 bases). V was trimmed by 2 bases and J by 2 bases, leaving 10 bases between them. The CDR3 contains 15 residues.

This clonotype turned up a few times. J is TRBJ2-5 and V is TRBV3-1; D remains unclear. The germline gives CDR1 LGHDT, CDR2 YNNKEL (reference sequence). This CDR3 is 13 amino acids long. V was cut by 4 bases and J by 0 bases, with 6 bases left in between. CDR3 loop: CASSRWNQETQYF. In DNA, the CDR3 is TGTGCCAGCAGCCGGTGGAACCAAGAGACCCAGTACTTC.

The table lists this clonotype with a few counts. The chain combines TRBV12-3 or TRBV12-4 with TRBJ2-7; 10 nucleotides align to TRBD1. The J segment lost 4 bases and the V segment lost 0 bases, leaving 3 bases of the junction unmatched. The CDR3 extends over 15 amino acids. CDR3: CASSLAGDRGYEQYF. CDR3 DNA: TGTGCCAGCAGTTTAGCGGGGGACAGGGGATACGAGCAGTACTTC.

This clonotype was detected only once. V is TRBV6-1 and J is TRBJ2-1; the D gene is possibly TRBD2 (7 bases). V was shortened by 4 bases and J by 9 bases, with 19 bases between the two germline ends. Germline loops: CDR1 MNHNS, CDR2 SASEGT. The CDR3 has 15 amino acids. Written as DNA, the CDR3 is TGTGCCAGCAGTGGACGGGGGGCGGGAGTCTTTGAGCAGTTCTTC. It yields the protein CASSGRGAGVFEQFF.

This clonotype was counted ten times or more. The CDR3 ends on some other residue instead of the conserved phenylalanine or tryptophan, so this is likely a read error. No DNA is shown, since the ends of the CDR3 on it are uncertain; the CDR3 is the one TCRdb lists. This chain joins TRBV27 and TRBJ2-3; the D call of TRBD1 is as the table states it, not checked on the DNA. The CDR3 numbers 11 amino acids, ends counted. Looked up from germline, CDR1 is MNHEY and CDR2 is SMNVEV (reference sequence). The CDR3 sequence is CASNLARVEAG.

The table lists this clonotype with a few counts. This chain joins TRBV2 and TRBJ2-5; tentative D call: TRBD1 (5 bases). V lost 7 bases and J lost 0, with 12 bases in between. Germline V gene sequence: CDR1 SNHLY, CDR2 FYNNEI. The CDR3 sequence is 14 residues long. CDR3 sequence (DNA): TGTGCCAGCACAAGGGGAACGTACCAAGAGACCCAGTACTTC. Translation: CASTRGTYQETQYF.

This clonotype appeared a few times. The gene calls are TRBV28 and TRBJ1-6, with D hard to call. CDR1 is MDHEN and CDR2 is SYDVKM in the germline V gene. V was trimmed by 2 bases and J by 7 bases, leaving 9 bases between them. The CDR3 has 14 residues. CDR3 protein: CASSLPRLNSPLHF. Here the CDR3 DNA reads TGTGCCAGCAGTTTACCCCGCCTGAATTCACCCCTCCACTTT.

This clonotype turned up a few times. This chain links TRBV18 with TRBJ2-4; a weak D match, TRBD2 (6 bases). The V and J ends lost 6 bases and 8 bases respectively, with 20 bases between them. This CDR3 region has 15 residues. Germline V CDR1 and CDR2: KGHSH, LQKENI. The CDR3 loop reads CASSLPGFRGDIQYF. CDR3 sequence (DNA): TGTGCCAGCTCCCTCCCGGGGTTCCGCGGGGACATTCAGTACTTC.

The table lists this clonotype with a few counts. The V gene is TRBV2, the J gene TRBJ2-7; no clear D. From germline, CDR1 is SNHLY and CDR2 FYNNEI. The CDR3 consists of 13 residues. V lost 8 bases and J 6 bases, leaving 17 bases between the germline ends. CDR3 sequence: CASQVGSLGEQYF. The CDR3 DNA follows: TGTGCCAGCCAGGTCGGTTCCCTCGGCGAGCAGTACTTC.

Only a few counts were recorded for this clonotype. The V and J genes are TRBV20-1 and TRBJ2-1; tentatively, D is TRBD1 or TRBD2 (5 bases each). V was shortened by 6 bases and J by 2 bases, with 17 bases between the two germline ends. This CDR3 is 15 amino acids long. Germline CDR1 DFQATT, CDR2 SNEGSKA (reference sequence). CDR3 nucleotides: TGCAGTGCGGGACCCCACGCCAAGCCCTACAATGAGCAGTTCTTC. It yields the protein CSAGPHAKPYNEQFF.

This sequence joins TRBV24-1 and TRBJ2-1; TRBD2 matches at 10 bases. This CDR3 is 16 amino acids long. V was clipped by 0 bases and J by 12 bases; unmatched bases: 10. Germline V gives CDR1 KGHDR, CDR2 SFDVKD. CDR3 nucleotide sequence: TGTGCCACCAGTGATTTGAAAGCGGGAGGGCCCGGGGTGCAGTTCTTC. Translating it yields CATSDLKAGGPGVQFF.

A few counts support this clonotype. The chain joins TRBV29-1 to TRBJ2-1; D possibly corresponds to TRBD1 (6 bases). The V and J ends lost 4 bases and 9 bases respectively, with 16 bases between them. The V gene's germline CDR1 is SQVTM and CDR2 ANQGSEA. The CDR3 totals 13 residues. In DNA, the CDR3 is TGCAGCGTTGTAAGGCAGGGCAGGGGTGAGCAGTTCTTC. Translated: CSVVRQGRGEQFF.

V usage is TRBV6-2 or TRBV6-3 and J usage is TRBJ2-7, with D perhaps being TRBD1 or TRBD2 (7 bases each). This CDR3 comprises 22 residues. V dropped 0 bases and J dropped 0 bases, with 30 bases sitting between them. Germline assignment: CDR1 MNHEY and CDR2 SVGEGT. The CDR3 nucleotides are TGTGCCAGCAGTTACTCGCAGCTCGACAGGGTTATCGGGGGGTTAAGCTCCTACGAGCAGTACTTC. The encoded protein is CASSYSQLDRVIGGLSSYEQYF.

This clonotype was detected only a few times. The chain employs TRBV20-1 and TRBJ2-3; TRBD2 agrees at 8 bases. Trimming removed 6 bases from V and 1 base from J; junction bases left unmatched: 9. The germline CDR1 and CDR2 sequences are DFQATT and SNEGSKA (reference sequence). There are 15 residues in the CDR3. DNA of the CDR3: TGCAGTGCGGGGGGGACTAGTCAAGGCACAGATACGCAGTATTTT. Amino acid sequence: CSAGGTSQGTDTQYF.

The chain is built from TRBV6-2 or TRBV6-3 and TRBJ2-1, with TRBD1 as a possible D gene (5 bases). CDR3 length: 12 residues. Trimming removed 6 bases from V and 9 bases from J, with 12 bases in between. Looked up from germline, CDR1 is MNHEY and CDR2 is SVGEGT. The CDR3, as DNA: TGTGCCAGCAGCCTCTCTAGGGGTGAGCAGTTCTTC. Protein: CASSLSRGEQFF.

J is TRBJ2-5 and V is TRBV9; TRBD1 is a possible D gene (6 bases). Trimming took 4 bases from V and 6 from J, leaving 19 bases between them. Germline CDR1 reads SGDLS; CDR2 reads YYNGEE. CDR3 length: 15 residues. The CDR3 region is CASSPGGFQVQTQYF. Written as DNA, the CDR3 is TGTGCCAGCAGCCCTGGGGGCTTCCAGGTTCAGACCCAGTACTTC.

The table lists this clonotype with a few counts. The CDR3 protein is CASSRDRVENSPLHF. The CDR3 coding sequence is TGTGCCAGCAGTCGGGACAGGGTTGAGAATTCACCCCTCCACTTT. The chain uses TRBV6-1 and TRBJ1-6; 9 positions agree with TRBD1. Germline values: CDR1 MNHNS, CDR2 SASEGT. The CDR3 extends over 15 amino acids. With V trimmed by 5 bases and J by 7 bases, 6 bases remained unmatched.

The chain has TRBV2 and TRBJ2-3; D gene uncertain. CDR1 and CDR2 (germline): SNHLY, FYNNEI. V lost 2 bases to trimming and J lost 3 bases, with 15 bases between them. This CDR3 region has 16 residues. The CDR3 spells CASSERLPAQTDTQYF. The CDR3 nucleotides read TGTGCCAGCAGTGAAAGGCTACCGGCTCAAACAGATACGCAGTATTTT. Full variable domain (outside the CDR3, taken from reference TRBV2 and TRBJ2-3): EPEVTQTPSHQVTQMGQEVILRCVPISNHLYFYWYRQILGQKVEFLVSFYNNEISEKSEIFDDQFSVERPDGSNFTLKIRSTKLEDSAMYFCASSERLPAQTDTQYFGPGTRLTVL.

This clonotype came up many times. The chain employs TRBV6-1 and TRBJ2-1; a possible D gene is TRBD1 (6 bases). V was clipped by 8 bases and J by 4 bases, with 15 bases between them. Germline assignment: CDR1 MNHNS and CDR2 SASEGT. The CDR3 extends over 14 amino acids. The CDR3 loop reads CASHRDKRYNEQFF. The CDR3 DNA is TGTGCCAGCCACCGGGACAAACGTTACAATGAGCAGTTCTTC.

This clonotype turned up a few times. The chain is built from TRBV7-2 and TRBJ2-3; D ambiguous. The V end lost 4 bases, the J end lost 6 bases, and 11 bases lay between the germline ends. Germline values: CDR1 SGHTA, CDR2 FQGNSA. The CDR3 covers 13 residues. The CDR3 sequence: CASSSLELDTQYF. The CDR3 coding sequence is TGTGCCAGCAGCTCCCTAGAGCTCGATACGCAGTATTTT. The full variable domain, its missing parts supplied by reference TRBV7-2 and TRBJ2-3, is GAGVSQSPSNKVTEKGKDVELRCDPISGHTALYWYRQSLGQGLEFLIYFQGNSAPDKSGLPSDRFSAERTGGSVSTLTIQRTQQEDSAVYLCASSSLELDTQYFGPGTRLTVL.